This T cell receptor beta chain was captured in a study of blood T cell repertoires in COVID-19. Germline lookup yields CDR1 SGHAT and CDR2 FQNNGV. The V segment lost 5 bases and the J segment 8 bases; nucleotides outside the gene matches: 6. The CDR3 totals 13 residues. Generated by immunoSEQ multiplex PCR, the TCRdb table keeps only in-frame clones and is missing some. The sample consists of about 160,000 clones, roughly 87% of them appearing once. This clonotype was sampled from a woman aged 55-69 years who had recovered from COVID-19. The chain is built from TRBV11-2 and TRBJ1-2; 9 bases agree with TRBD1. The sequenced sample consisted of peripheral blood. CDR3 protein: CASSPGTGFGYTF. DNA of the CDR3: TGTGCCAGCAGCCCAGGGACAGGGTTCGGCTACACCTTC.